The rows below give T cell receptor beta chains drawn from one sample of a study of vaccination and CD4 T cells after COVID-19. These receptors' antigens are unknown. TCRdb called the PCR reads again in MiXCR, with one record for every CDR3 protein. Among more than 20,000 distinct CDR3 sequences, 35% to 45% were seen once, and the ten largest hold more than 8.5%. Sequenced material: CD4+ T cells from blood, cultured in vitro, taken about 7 months after SARS-CoV-2 vaccination. The receptors stem from a human donor who had recovered from COVID-19. Each CDR3 is given without its conserved first and last residue.

TRBJ1-1 | TRBV28 | ASSSPFRGAF
TRBJ2-7 | TRBV20-1 | SAPASGGSYEQY
TRBJ1-2 | TRBV7-6 | ASSPVLSPRGYT
TRBJ1-5 | TRBV20-1 | SARGGRGSNQPQH
TRBJ1-5 | TRBV28 | ASRLTDQGYNQPQH
TRBJ2-7 | TRBV20-1 | SARDIPGLTTYEQY
TRBJ2-7 | TRBV18 | ASSSTVGTYEQY
TRBJ1-6 | TRBV20-1 | SAGDRANNSPLH
TRBJ2-7 | TRBV7-7 | ASSLGVRDEQY
TRBJ2-7 | TRBV6-2/TRBV6-3 | ASSEDRGEQY
TRBJ2-3 | TRBV20-1 | SAPRLVQGTDTQY
TRBJ1-2 | TRBV10-3 | AISDSRGGAYGYT
TRBJ2-1 | TRBV20-1 | SARPDSGSSYNEQF
TRBJ1-6 | TRBV20-1 | SARGSSPLH
TRBJ2-7 | TRBV20-1 | SAAGGSDEQY
TRBJ2-2 | TRBV28 | ASSMDRNTGELF
TRBJ2-1 | TRBV28 | ASTRPLAGNEQF
TRBJ2-1 | TRBV27 | ASRLLGLANEQF
TRBJ2-7 | TRBV5-1 | ASSPVGRPRSYEQY
TRBJ1-2 | TRBV7-2 | ASSLAGPYSDGYT
TRBJ1-5 | TRBV20-1 | GASLRAGGNQPQH
TRBJ2-2 | TRBV7-2 | ASSMGLAGAGELF